Shown below are 18 T cell receptor beta chains from a single sample sequenced in a study of T cells in Graves' hyperthyroidism and ophthalmopathy. Amplified TCR beta CDR3 regions derived from RNA transcripts. HTBI primers were employed in a first-round RT-PCR of the TCR CDR3. One entry per CDR3 protein, called by TCRdb with MiXCR from the multiplex PCR reads. This sample has 530,000 or so distinct CDR3 sequences, with about half found just once. Sequenced input: peripheral blood or thyroid tissue (not recorded which). All receptors derive from a woman aged 18-35 years with Graves' hyperthyroidism.

This clonotype was recorded at least ten times. The V and J genes are TRBV7-9 and TRBJ2-5; D uncertain. The CDR3 is 12 amino acids. Trimming removed 4 bases from V and 3 bases from J, with 6 bases in between. The germline V gene encodes CDR1 SEHNR and CDR2 FQNEAQ (reference sequence). The CDR3 DNA sequence: TGTGCCAGCAGCTCACAAAAAGAGACCCAGTACTTC. Translating gives CASSSQKETQYF.

The chain uses TRBV20-1 and TRBJ2-5; TRBD1 matches 7 bases. This CDR3 is 15 amino acids long. J lost 1 base, V lost 3 bases, and 8 bases had no gene match. Germline V CDR1 and CDR2: DFQATT, SNEGSKA (reference sequence). The DNA for the CDR3 is TGCAGTGCTAGCCGGCAGGGGGAGCTCCAAGAGACCCAGTACTTC. The encoded protein is CSASRQGELQETQYF.

Points on this clonotype: A much more abundant neighbour one base away suggests this may be a read error. The chain employs TRBV2 and TRBJ1-1; the D is unclear. The CDR3 spans 13 residues. Trimming cost V 6 bases and J 6 bases, with 14 bases left between them. The V gene's germline CDR1 is SNHLY and CDR2 FYNNEI. The CDR3 coding sequence is TGTGCCAGCAGGCCCCGGACCCACGCTGAAGCTTTCTTT. Translating gives CASRPRTHAEAFF.

This clonotype was counted many times. This rearrangement joins TRBV11-2 to TRBJ2-7; D unresolved. This CDR3 spans 15 amino acids. V shed 1 base and J shed 0 bases, with 10 bases lying between them. Germline V gene sequence: CDR1 SGHAT, CDR2 FQNNGV. This chain's CDR3 is CASSLAFDHSYEQYF. DNA of the CDR3: TGTGCCAGCAGCTTAGCTTTCGACCACTCCTACGAGCAGTACTTC.

This clonotype was picked up one time. One junction end does not reproduce the germline sequence, and a read error may be involved. The V and J genes are TRBV29-1 and TRBJ1-1; D perhaps matches TRBD1 (5 bases). The CDR3 contains 13 residues. Germline V lookup: CDR1 SQVTM, CDR2 ANQGSEA. CDR3 sequence (DNA): TGCAGCATTGATGCAGGGCGGGGGACTGAAGCCTTCTTT. This gives the protein CSIDAGRGTEAFF.

In this sample, this clonotype turned up many times. The DNA of the CDR3 is TGTGCCAGCAGCTTACAGGGTGGGTCTGAAGAGACCCAGTACTTC. This codes for CASSLQGGSEETQYF. This rearrangement joins TRBV11-2 to TRBJ2-5; possible D gene TRBD1, 5 bases. The CDR3 runs 15 residues. Trimming cost V 2 bases and J 3 bases, with 13 bases left between them. CDR1 and CDR2 (germline): SGHAT, FQNNGV.

This clonotype has ten or more counts. V and J are TRBV5-6 and TRBJ1-1; no firm D call. CDR1 and CDR2 (germline): SGHDT, YYEEEE. V was cut by 2 bases and J by 2 bases, with 10 bases left in between. CDR3 length equals 14 residues. In DNA form, the CDR3 reads TGTGCCAGCAGCTTCCTAGACGGAAACACTGAAGCTTTCTTT. Its protein is CASSFLDGNTEAFF.

This clonotype was counted at least ten times. V usage is TRBV6-2 or TRBV6-3 and J usage is TRBJ1-3; D not resolved. The CDR3 spans 13 residues. V lost 7 bases to trimming and J lost 0 bases, with 7 bases between them. Germline loops: CDR1 MNHEY, CDR2 SVGEGT. This CDR3 is CASKESSGNTIYF. CDR3 nucleotides: TGTGCCAGCAAGGAGAGCTCTGGAAACACCATATATTTT.

This clonotype was counted only a few times. The CDR3 DNA is TGCAGCTCCCTAAGCTACGAGCAGTACTTC. Translating it yields CSSLSYEQYF. V is TRBV29-1 and J is TRBJ2-7; D call uncertain. Germline CDR1 is SQVTM and CDR2 is ANQGSEA. The length of the CDR3 is 10 residues. Trimming pared 8 bases from V and 3 bases from J, leaving 8 bases between.

The table lists this clonotype with many counts. This CDR3 reads CASSQSATDYGYTF. In DNA, the CDR3 is TGTGCCAGCAGCCAATCAGCGACAGACTATGGCTACACCTTC. The gene calls are TRBV16 and TRBJ1-2, with TRBD1 as a possible D gene (5 bases). Trimming took 0 bases from V and 3 from J, leaving 8 bases between them. The V gene's germline CDR1 is KGHSY and CDR2 FQNENV. This CDR3 region has 14 residues.

This clonotype was picked up many times. The rearrangement links TRBV5-8 to TRBJ1-1; 7 bases agree with TRBD1. V gave up 4 bases and J gave up 0 bases; unmatched junction bases: 6. CDR1 SGHTS and CDR2 YDEGEE come from the germline V gene. The CDR3 sequence is 15 residues long. In nucleotides, the CDR3 is TGTGCCAGCAGCGAGGACAGGTCAATGAACACTGAAGCTTTCTTT. This sequence encodes CASSEDRSMNTEAFF.

This clonotype has only one observation. The J gene is TRBJ1-1, the V gene TRBV10-3; weak D call: TRBD1 (6 bases). The V end was cut by 5 bases, the J end by 2 bases, with 21 bases between. Looked up from germline, CDR1 is ENHRY and CDR2 is SYGVKD. The CDR3 loop spans 17 amino acids. DNA for the CDR3: TGTGCCATCAGTCTTGGGGACAACCTCGGCAGAAACACTGAAGCTTTCTTT. The encoded protein is CAISLGDNLGRNTEAFF.

V gene TRBV24-1 combines with J gene TRBJ2-2; tentative D call: TRBD1 (6 bases). Germline V gene sequence: CDR1 KGHDR, CDR2 SFDVKD. Trimming shortened V by 3 bases and J by 9 bases, and 10 bases separated the two germline ends. The CDR3 has 13 residues. CDR3 amino acids: CATSDRDIRELFF. CDR3 nucleotide sequence: TGTGCCACCAGTGATAGGGACATCAGGGAGCTGTTTTTT.

This clonotype appeared many times. This chain links TRBV7-9 with TRBJ2-3, with 12 nucleotides matching TRBD2. V was pared by 4 bases and J by 0 bases, with 5 bases of the junction left unmatched. Germline V gene sequence: CDR1 SEHNR, CDR2 FQNEAQ (reference sequence). This CDR3 comprises 17 residues. The CDR3 reads CASSSLAGGTSTDTQYF. The CDR3 region has the DNA TGTGCCAGCAGCTCACTAGCGGGAGGAACTAGCACAGATACGCAGTATTTT. The full variable domain, rest sourced from reference TRBV7-9 and TRBJ2-3, is DTGVSQNPRHKITKRGQNVTFRCDPISEHNRLYWYRQTLGQGPEFLTYFQNEAQLEKSRLLSDRFSAERPKGSFSTLEIQRTEQGDSAMYLCASSSLAGGTSTDTQYFGPGTRLTVL.

This clonotype came up many times. V gene TRBV7-9 combines with J gene TRBJ2-5, with TRBD1 as a possible D gene (5 bases). The CDR3 sequence is 15 residues long. Germline loops: CDR1 SEHNR, CDR2 FQNEAQ (reference sequence). The V gene lost 2 bases and the J gene lost 3 bases, with 13 bases spanning the gap. CDR3 coding DNA: TGTGCCAGCAGCTTATTCGTCAGGGCGAAAGAGACCCAGTACTTC. Translating gives CASSLFVRAKETQYF.

The V call is TRBV5-6, the J call TRBJ2-6; 7 bases fit TRBD1. V lost 1 base, J lost 9 bases, and 4 bases stayed unmatched. The CDR3 covers 14 residues. Germline CDR1 and CDR2: SGHDT and YYEEEE. The CDR3 DNA reads TGTGCCAGCAGCTTGTTTGACAGGGACAACGTCCTGACTTTC. Translating it yields CASSLFDRDNVLTF.

Many counts were recorded for this clonotype. Here the CDR3 reads CASSYSGGTQPQHF. The CDR3, as DNA: TGTGCCAGCAGTTACTCAGGGGGCACTCAGCCCCAGCATTTT. The V call is TRBV6-6, the J call TRBJ1-5, with 7 bases matching TRBD1. This CDR3 has 14 amino acids. The ends lost 0 bases at V and 6 bases at J; junction bases unmatched: 2. Germline V lookup: CDR1 MNHNY, CDR2 SVGAGI (reference sequence).

This clonotype has ten or more counts. The rearrangement joins TRBV13 to TRBJ1-2; D possibly corresponds to TRBD1 (5 bases). CDR3 length: 14 residues. Germline values: CDR1 PRHDT, CDR2 FYEKMQ (reference sequence). V was shortened by 1 base and J by 3 bases, with 9 bases between the two germline ends. CDR3 amino acids: CASSLVGGDYGYTF. The CDR3, as DNA: TGTGCCAGCAGCTTAGTGGGGGGGGACTATGGCTACACCTTC.